This T cell receptor (beta chain) is from a study of T-cell reconstitution after alpha-beta-depleted transplantation in children. The V end was cut by 5 bases, the J end by 0 bases, with 17 bases between. CDR3 length: 16 amino acids. The germline V gene encodes CDR1 DFQATT and CDR2 SNEGSKA (reference sequence). Ten or more counts support this clonotype. Its specificity is not known. Study-wide results and limits: Reports say that about two months after transplant, the alpha-beta T cells came out of several hundred graft clones that had expanded. T-cell numbers and diversity one year post-transplant derived largely from freshly generated T cells. Elevated TCRbeta diversity at day 60 was traced, in some patients, to surviving recipient T cells and thymic progenitors.

Preparation of the TCRbeta library used unique molecular identifiers. TCRdb passed the PCR reads through MiXCR, listing each CDR3 protein once. Among around 700,000 distinct CDR3 sequences, over 10% were seen once, and the ten largest hold approximately 0.8%. This rearrangement joins TRBV20-1 to TRBJ2-1; no clear D gene. The specimen was PBMCs, collected before TCRalphabeta/CD19-depleted stem cell transplant. The origin of this receptor is a girl aged 2 to 9 with congenital amegakaryocytic thrombocytopenia, due to receive a stem cell transplant. The CDR3 DNA is TGCAGTGCTTACCCGGGCAGTCCCAGCTCCTACAATGAGCAGTTCTTC. Translation: CSAYPGSPSSYNEQFF.